The next 24 T cell receptor beta chains were all read from a single sample in a study of CD8 T cells in ankylosing spondylitis. TCRdb re-analysed the 5' RACE reads in MiXCR, keeping a single row per CDR3 protein. This table has more than 250,000 distinct CDR3 sequences, roughly 10% appearing once. The specimen was blood, either unsorted or a sorted T cell fraction (not recorded which). The receptor source for this set is a female donor with ankylosing spondylitis or in good health (not recorded which).

Comment on this clonotype: A much larger clone sits a single nucleotide away, making a read error possible. The CDR3: CSARDFMVGGDTQYF. CDR3 sequence (DNA): TGCAGTGCTAGAGATTTTATGGTTGGAGGGGACACCCAGTACTTC. The rearrangement links TRBV20-1 to TRBJ2-5; D possibly corresponds to TRBD2 (6 bases). Trimming cost V 0 bases and J 8 bases, with 19 bases left between them. Germline V gene sequence: CDR1 DFQATT, CDR2 SNEGSKA (reference sequence). This CDR3 region has 15 residues.

This clonotype showed up many times. V gene TRBV3-1 combines with J gene TRBJ2-7, with a tentative D call TRBD2 (5 bases). Trimming shortened V by 7 bases and J by 7 bases, and 14 bases separated the two germline ends. CDR3 length equals 12 residues. Germline V gene sequence: CDR1 LGHDT, CDR2 YNNKEL (reference sequence). The CDR3 spells CASNPGSGEQYF. CDR3 DNA sequence: TGTGCCAGCAACCCCGGTTCGGGGGAGCAGTACTTC.

Ten or more counts support this clonotype. The rearrangement uses TRBV6-1 and TRBJ2-7; 14 bases fit TRBD2. J gave up 3 bases and V 5 bases, and 3 bases lay outside the gene matches. Germline V lookup: CDR1 MNHNS, CDR2 SASEGT. The length of the CDR3 is 15 residues. The CDR3 reads CASSTGTSGSYEQYF. In DNA, the CDR3 is TGTGCCAGCAGTACCGGGACTAGCGGGAGCTACGAGCAGTACTTC.

The J gene is TRBJ2-2, the V gene TRBV5-1; TRBD2 is a possible D gene (5 bases). The V and J ends lost 1 base and 1 base respectively, with 8 bases between them. This CDR3 region has 15 residues. CDR1 and CDR2 (germline): SGHRS, YFSETQ. CDR3 sequence reads: CASSLSSLNTGELFF. Written as DNA, the CDR3 is TGCGCCAGCAGCTTGTCTAGCCTGAACACCGGGGAGCTGTTTTTT. The full variable domain, with the rest looked up from reference TRBV5-1 and TRBJ2-2, is KAGVTQTPRYLIKTRGQQVTLSCSPISGHRSVSWYQQTPGQGLQFLFEYFSETQRNKGNFPGRFSGRQFSNSRSEMNVSTLELGDSALYLCASSLSSLNTGELFFGEGSRLTVL.

In its sample, this clonotype was seen once. One end of the junction varies from germline; a read error may be responsible. The chain couples TRBV5-1 to TRBJ2-3, with D possibly being TRBD2 (5 bases). CDR1 and CDR2 from the germline V gene are SGHRS and YFSETQ. CDR3 length: 15 amino acids. The DNA for the CDR3 is TGCGCCAGCAGCCCCAGCGGTACCCGCACAGATACGCAGTCTTTT. Its protein product is CASSPSGTRTDTQSF.

The CDR3 loop is CASSPRDNLGQPQHF. The CDR3 coding sequence is TGTGCCAGCAGCCCGCGGGACAACTTGGGTCAGCCCCAGCATTTT. This rearrangement joins TRBV5-5 to TRBJ1-5, with D maybe TRBD1 (6 bases). V was clipped by 4 bases and J by 6 bases, with 17 bases between them. There are 15 residues in the CDR3. The germline gives CDR1 SGHKS, CDR2 YYEKEE (reference sequence).

The rearrangement joins TRBV2 to TRBJ2-1; 11 bases line up with TRBD2. The germline gives CDR1 SNHLY, CDR2 FYNNEI. V shed 6 bases and J 7 bases; nucleotides not matched to a gene: 11. CDR3 length: 16 residues. CDR3 coding DNA: TGTGCCAGCAGGAGGATAGCGGGGGGGTTGCGTAATGAGCAGTTCTTC. Translation: CASRRIAGGLRNEQFF.

This clonotype was seen at least ten times. The chain joins TRBV7-2 to TRBJ1-3; D uncertain. The germline V gene encodes CDR1 SGHTA and CDR2 FQGNSA. The CDR3 is 15 amino acids. Between the trimmed V and J ends, which lost 2 bases and 3 bases, there was a span of 11 bases. CDR3 in amino acids: CASSLRSRIGNTIYF. The CDR3 DNA reads TGTGCCAGCAGCTTACGCTCCCGGATTGGAAACACCATATATTTT.

In this sample, this clonotype turned up once. The junction differs from germline at one of its ends, possibly a read error. This chain connects TRBV20-1 to TRBJ2-7; D gene unclear. Germline V gene data show CDR1 as DFQATT and CDR2 as SNEGSKA (reference sequence). The CDR3 is made up of 13 amino acids. For the CDR3, the DNA is TGCGGTGCTCGCCGGGCAAGATCCTACGAGCAGTACTTC. Residues: CGARRARSYEQYF.

This clonotype occurred once. Just one base apart from a much larger clone, this may be a read error. The V and J genes are TRBV5-6 and TRBJ2-1; D perhaps matches TRBD1 (6 bases). The CDR3 spans 18 residues. Germline CDR1 and CDR2: SGHDT and YYEEEE. Trimming cost V 6 bases and J 8 bases, with 30 bases left between them. The CDR3 DNA follows: TGTGCCAGCACCCGCTTGGGGGCAGGGGAATCCTGGGCTCATGAGCAGTTCTTC. The encoded protein is CASTRLGAGESWAHEQFF.

Concerning this clonotype itself: A much larger clone differs from this one at a single base, so this may be a read error. The chain carries TRBV5-8 and TRBJ1-1; a possible D gene is TRBD1 (6 bases). Germline CDR1 SGHTS, CDR2 YDEGEE. This CDR3 has 13 residues. For the CDR3, the DNA is TGTGCCAGCAGCTGGACAGATAACACTAAAGCTTTCTTT. It yields the protein CASSWTDNTKAFF.

The J gene is TRBJ2-1, the V gene TRBV24-1, with TRBD1 matching over 7 bases. This CDR3 has 14 residues. CDR1 and CDR2 from the germline V gene are KGHDR and SFDVKD. V shed 4 bases and J 8 bases; nucleotides not matched to a gene: 7. CDR3 nucleotides: TGTGCCACCAGTGAGAGGGGGCTTGCGGATGAGCAGTTCTTC. Encoded protein: CATSERGLADEQFF.

This clonotype was counted only a few times. The chain links TRBV6-5 to TRBJ2-7, with D unclear. CDR1 is MNHEY and CDR2 is SVGAGI in the germline V gene. The CDR3 is made up of 13 amino acids. V was clipped by 7 bases and J by 1 base, with 11 bases between them. The CDR3 loop is CASIRPSSYEQYF. Here the CDR3 DNA reads TGTGCCAGCATTAGGCCATCGTCCTACGAGCAGTACTTC.

This clonotype was counted many times. The chain recombines TRBV9 with TRBJ2-1; D unresolved. V lost 0 bases, J lost 4 bases, and 11 bases lay in between. The length of the CDR3 is 15 residues. Germline assignment: CDR1 SGDLS and CDR2 YYNGEE. The CDR3 sequence: CASSVGAELYNEQFF. For the CDR3, the DNA is TGTGCCAGCAGCGTAGGGGCGGAACTATACAATGAGCAGTTCTTC.

This clonotype showed up just a few times. The chain combines TRBV5-8 with TRBJ1-6; D might be TRBD1 (5 bases). The CDR3 spans 16 residues. Germline values: CDR1 SGHTS, CDR2 YDEGEE. Trimming pared 1 base from V and 5 bases from J, leaving 13 bases between. CDR3 bases: TGTGCCAGCAGCTTGTTGGAGACAGTTCATAATTCACCCCTCCACTTT. Protein: CASSLLETVHNSPLHF.

This clonotype was seen ten or more times. The chain carries TRBV20-1 and TRBJ2-7, with 7 bases identical to TRBD1. Germline-derived CDR1 and CDR2 are DFQATT and SNEGSKA (reference sequence). V lost 8 bases and J lost 4; bases outside the gene matches: 8. The CDR3 spans 12 residues. CDR3 bases: TGCAGTCTATCCGGGACAGTATACGAGCAGTACTTC. This codes for CSLSGTVYEQYF.

This clonotype has only a few counts. As DNA, the CDR3 is TGTGCCAGCAGCCTCAAGCAGTCAGGGTTTGGGAACACTGAAGCTTTCTTT. It codes for CASSLKQSGFGNTEAFF. This rearrangement joins TRBV14 to TRBJ1-1, with a tentative D call TRBD1 (5 bases). The CDR3 runs to 17 residues. Per germline, CDR1 SGHDN and CDR2 FVKESK. The V gene lost 4 bases and the J gene lost 1 base, with 19 bases spanning the gap.

This clonotype has at least ten counts. J is TRBJ2-1 and V is TRBV5-8; possibly TRBD1 for D (6 bases). The CDR3 loop spans 15 amino acids. Germline assignment: CDR1 SGHTS and CDR2 YDEGEE. V lost 2 bases to trimming and J lost 5 bases, with 14 bases between them. The CDR3 region has the DNA TGTGCCAGCAGCTTAGGGGACAAGATCAACAATGAGCAGTTCTTC. Protein: CASSLGDKINNEQFF.

The gene calls are TRBV27 and TRBJ1-2; D gene unclear. Trimming left V 0 bases short and J 8 bases short, with 10 bases between. CDR1 and CDR2 (germline): MNHEY, SMNVEV (reference sequence). This CDR3 has 13 amino acids. Written as DNA, the CDR3 is TGTGCCAGCAGTTTATCGGGAGGGTCGGGCTACACCTTC. This gives the protein CASSLSGGSGYTF.

In this sample, this clonotype turned up many times. The rearrangement uses TRBV10-3 and TRBJ1-5, with D perhaps TRBD1 (6 bases). There are 15 residues in the CDR3. Looked up from germline, CDR1 is ENHRY and CDR2 is SYGVKD. The ends were cut back, 4 bases at V and 1 base at J, with 11 bases in the middle. CDR3 loop: CAISAGQGSNQPQHF. DNA of the CDR3: TGTGCCATCAGTGCAGGGCAGGGGAGCAATCAGCCCCAGCATTTT.

In its sample, this clonotype was seen many times. The chain recombines TRBV7-9 with TRBJ1-2; the D is unclear. From germline, CDR1 is SEHNR and CDR2 FQNEAQ (reference sequence). The CDR3 length is 14 residues. With 4 bases removed from V and 8 bases from J, the gap between germline ends came to 17 bases. The CDR3 region has the DNA TGTGCCAGCAGCTCCCGGGCGTCGGCGGTCGGCTACACCTTC. It translates to CASSSRASAVGYTF.

There are many counts of this clonotype. This chain uses TRBV12-3 or TRBV12-4 with TRBJ1-1; D might be TRBD1 (6 bases). The CDR3 loop spans 14 amino acids. Trimming removed 5 bases from V and 2 bases from J, with 12 bases in between. DNA for the CDR3: TGTGCCAGCAGTGGTTGGACAGTAAACACTGAAGCTTTCTTT. Translation gives CASSGWTVNTEAFF.

This clonotype has a count of ten or more. The chain combines TRBV20-1 with TRBJ1-5; D not certain. V lost 0 bases to trimming and J lost 3 bases, with 6 bases between them. Germline CDR1 reads DFQATT; CDR2 reads SNEGSKA (reference sequence). CDR3 length: 13 amino acids. The CDR3 DNA reads TGCAGTGCTAGAGACAGTCTCAATCAGCCCCAGCATTTT. As protein: CSARDSLNQPQHF.

Ten or more counts support this clonotype. The chain links TRBV5-1 to TRBJ1-2; D possibly corresponds to TRBD1 (6 bases). Germline-derived CDR1 and CDR2 are SGHRS and YFSETQ. Trimming took off 0 bases at V and 7 bases at J, with 7 bases between the two ends. The CDR3 consists of 12 residues. The CDR3 reads CASSLDRAGYTF. DNA of the CDR3: TGCGCCAGCAGCTTGGACAGGGCTGGCTACACCTTC.